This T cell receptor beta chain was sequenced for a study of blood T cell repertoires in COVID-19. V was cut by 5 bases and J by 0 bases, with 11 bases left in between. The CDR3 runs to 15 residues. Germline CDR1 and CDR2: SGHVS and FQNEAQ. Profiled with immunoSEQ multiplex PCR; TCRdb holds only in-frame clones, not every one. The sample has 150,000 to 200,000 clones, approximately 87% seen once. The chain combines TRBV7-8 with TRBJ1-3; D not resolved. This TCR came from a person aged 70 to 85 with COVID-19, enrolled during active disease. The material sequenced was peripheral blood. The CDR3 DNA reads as TGTGCCAGCAGCGATCGGAGAATCTCTGGAAACACCATATATTTT. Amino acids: CASSDRRISGNTIYF.